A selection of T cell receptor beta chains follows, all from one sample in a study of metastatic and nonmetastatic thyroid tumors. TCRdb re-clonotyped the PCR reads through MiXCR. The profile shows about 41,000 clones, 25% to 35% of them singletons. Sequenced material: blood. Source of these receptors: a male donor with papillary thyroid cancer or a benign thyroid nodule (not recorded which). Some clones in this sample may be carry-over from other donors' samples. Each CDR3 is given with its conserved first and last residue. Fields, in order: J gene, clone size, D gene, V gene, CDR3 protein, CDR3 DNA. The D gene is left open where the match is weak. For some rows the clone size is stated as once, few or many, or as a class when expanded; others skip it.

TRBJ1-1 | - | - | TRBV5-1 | CASSLEAATEAFF | TGCGCCAGCAGCTTGGAGGCAGCCACTGAAGCTTTCTTT
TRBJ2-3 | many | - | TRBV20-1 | CSARELPSSPSTDTQYF | TGCAGTGCTAGAGAGCTTCCCAGCTCACCTAGCACAGATACGCAGTATTTT
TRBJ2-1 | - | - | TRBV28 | CASYRMIGEHFF | TGTGCCAGTTATCGGATGATCGGTGAGCATTTCTTC
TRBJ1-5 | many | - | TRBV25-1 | CASSDRSNQPQHF | TGTGCCAGCAGTGATCGGAGCAATCAGCCCCAGCATTTT
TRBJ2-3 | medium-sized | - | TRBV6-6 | CASSYSAPHTDTQYF | TGTGCCAGCAGTTACTCGGCCCCCCACACAGATACGCAGTATTTT
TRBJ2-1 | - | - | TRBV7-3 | CASIATSFYNEQFF | TGTGCCAGCATCGCTACCAGCTTCTACAATGAGCAGTTCTTC
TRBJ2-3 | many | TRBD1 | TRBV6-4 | CASSDLSGGATDTQYF | TGTGCCAGCAGTGACCTCTCAGGGGGCGCGACAGATACGCAGTATTTT
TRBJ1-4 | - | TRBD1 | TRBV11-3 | CASSWSPGGANEKLFF | TGTGCCAGCAGTTGGAGCCCAGGGGGCGCTAATGAAAAACTGTTTTTT
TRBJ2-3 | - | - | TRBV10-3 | CAMSDSQEGDTQYF | TGTGCCATGAGTGACTCTCAGGAAGGAGATACGCAGTATTTT
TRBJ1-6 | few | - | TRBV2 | CASSAVQVNSPLHF | TGTGCCAGCAGTGCGGTACAGGTTAATTCACCCCTCCACTTT
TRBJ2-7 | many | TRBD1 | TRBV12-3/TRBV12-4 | CASSLGWGQRAYEQYF | TGTGCCAGCAGTTTAGGGTGGGGACAGAGAGCCTACGAGCAGTACTTC
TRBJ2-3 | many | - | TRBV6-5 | CASSYSEGAQGTDTQYF | TGTGCCAGCAGTTACTCCGAGGGTGCGCAGGGAACTGATACGCAGTATTTT
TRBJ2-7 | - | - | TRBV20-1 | CSARGDNYEQYF | TGCAGTGCTAGGGGAGATAACTACGAGCAGTACTTC
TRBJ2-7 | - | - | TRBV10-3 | CAISETKGLHYGQYF | TGTGCCATCAGTGAGACCAAGGGGTTACACTACGGGCAGTACTTC
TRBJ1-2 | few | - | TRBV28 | CASSPPPHGTNYGYTF | TGTGCCAGCAGTCCTCCCCCACACGGGACTAACTATGGCTACACCTTC
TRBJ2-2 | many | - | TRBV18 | CASSPPGDYLGPNTGELFF | TGTGCCAGCTCACCACCAGGAGATTATCTTGGCCCGAACACCGGGGAGCTGTTTTTT
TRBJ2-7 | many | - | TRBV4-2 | CASSQAGRGTYEQYF | TGTGCCAGCAGCCAAGCGGGCCGAGGGACCTACGAGCAGTACTTC
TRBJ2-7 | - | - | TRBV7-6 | CASSLQPLGSAYEQYF | TGTGCCAGCAGCTTACAACCTCTGGGATCAGCCTACGAGCAGTACTTC
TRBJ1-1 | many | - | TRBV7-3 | CASSLMAFTEAFF | TGTGCCAGCAGCTTGATGGCCTTCACTGAAGCTTTCTTT
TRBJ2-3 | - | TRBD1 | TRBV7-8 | CASSSTGGEDTQYF | TGTGCCAGCAGCAGCACAGGGGGAGAAGATACGCAGTATTTT
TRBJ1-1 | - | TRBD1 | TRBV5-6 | CASSFGSGQGLNTEAFF | TGTGCCAGCAGCTTTGGCTCCGGACAGGGCTTGAACACTGAAGCTTTCTTT
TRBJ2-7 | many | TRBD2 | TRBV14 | CASSNLADLSYEQYF | TGTGCCAGCAGCAACCTAGCGGATCTCTCCTACGAGCAGTACTTC
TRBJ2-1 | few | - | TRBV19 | CASSPPYVGNEQFF | TGTGCCAGTAGTCCCCCGTATGTGGGGAATGAGCAGTTCTTC
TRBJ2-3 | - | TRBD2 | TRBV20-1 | CSAIPAGGTDTQYF | TGCAGTGCTATCCCAGCGGGGGGTACCGATACGCAGTATTTT
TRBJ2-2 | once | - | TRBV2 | CASSERPKGGELFF | TGTGCCAGCAGTGAAAGACCCAAGGGCGGGGAGCTGTTTTTT
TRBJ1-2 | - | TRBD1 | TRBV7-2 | CASSLEGAANYGYTF | TGTGCCAGCAGCTTAGAGGGGGCCGCTAACTATGGCTACACCTTC
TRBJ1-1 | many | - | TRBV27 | CASSRTRTITEAFF | TGTGCCAGCAGTCGAACCCGGACGATCACTGAAGCTTTCTTT
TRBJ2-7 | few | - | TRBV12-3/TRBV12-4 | CASSLGTREKYF | TGTGCCAGCAGTTTAGGGACAAGAGAGAAGTACTTC
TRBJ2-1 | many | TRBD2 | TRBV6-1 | CASSSGLEGSNEQFF | TGTGCCAGCAGTTCGGGACTAGAGGGGTCTAATGAGCAGTTCTTC
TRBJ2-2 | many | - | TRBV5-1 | CASSLDVDPGELFF | TGCGCCAGCAGCTTGGACGTGGACCCCGGGGAGCTGTTTTTT
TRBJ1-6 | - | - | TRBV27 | CASSLMSAGHSPLQF | TGTGCCAGCAGTTTAATGTCTGCGGGCCATTCACCCCTCCAGTTT
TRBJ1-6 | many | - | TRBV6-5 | CASRVDGAKASLGSPLHF | TGTGCCAGCAGGGTTGATGGGGCAAAAGCTTCCCTTGGGTCACCCCTCCACTTT
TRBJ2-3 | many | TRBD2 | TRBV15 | CATSRGGGQDTQYF | TGTGCCACCAGCAGAGGCGGGGGGCAAGATACGCAGTATTTT
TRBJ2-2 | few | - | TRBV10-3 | CAISDLHGGSVELFF | TGTGCCATCAGTGACTTACATGGGGGATCCGTGGAGCTTTTTTTT
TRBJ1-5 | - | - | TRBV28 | CASSFGGCRWQPQHF | TGTGCCAGCAGTTTCGGGGGATGTCGTTGGCAGCCCCAGCATTTT
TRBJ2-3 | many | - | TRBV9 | CASSADRDPSTDTQYF | TGTGCCAGCAGCGCGGACCGGGACCCAAGCACAGATACGCAGTATTTT
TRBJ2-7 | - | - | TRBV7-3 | CASSLHWGREQYF | TGTGCCAGCAGCTTACATTGGGGACGTGAGCAGTACTTC